This T cell receptor (beta chain) was captured by sequencing in a study of blood T cell repertoires in COVID-19. Across the study: Acute and convalescent COVID-19 samples came from the United States, Italy and Spain. In each case, the material was cDNA or gDNA derived from T cells, B-cell-depleted T cells, or PBMCs.

Germline assignment: CDR1 LGHDT and CDR2 YNNKEL (reference sequence). This CDR3 is built from 17 residues. V trimming: 4 bases; J trimming: 3 bases; junction bases outside the gene matches: 13. Authors' methods: Cell counts per sample came from amplifying reference gene primers. TCRdb's copy holds only in-frame clones and misses some; the assay was immunoSEQ multiplex PCR. Clone size and V and J calls were adopted from that table, with D and trimming inferred from the DNA. The sample has more than 150,000 clones; about 75% are singletons. Sequencing input: peripheral blood. The origin of this receptor is a woman aged 70 to 79 with acute or convalescent COVID-19. This sequence joins TRBV3-1 (or the pseudogene TRBV3-2) and TRBJ2-3, with 7 positions matching TRBD2. CDR3 DNA sequence: TGTGCCAGCAGCCGAATCGGGGCGGGAGTTGGTACAGATACGCAGTATTTT. Its protein is CASSRIGAGVGTDTQYF.